The 8 T cell receptor beta chains listed next were all sequenced from one sample in a study of blood T cell repertoires in COVID-19. Using immunoSEQ multiplex PCR, the repertoire was profiled, and TCRdb retains in-frame clones only, with some absent. The sample shows around 110,000 clones, approximately 80% of them seen only once. Sequenced: peripheral blood. The receptors stem from a man between 65 and 85 years old with active or convalescent COVID-19.

The V and J genes are TRBV15 and TRBJ1-6, with 7 bases aligning to TRBD1. The germline gives CDR1 LNHNV, CDR2 YYDKDF (reference sequence). V lost 0 bases and J lost 9; bases outside the gene matches: 8. This CDR3 contains 16 residues. CDR3 sequence reads: CATSRDNTGVVSPLHF. CDR3 nucleotide sequence: TGTGCCACCAGCAGAGATAATACAGGGGTTGTTTCACCCCTCCACTTT.

V usage is TRBV30 and J usage is TRBJ1-3; a weak D match, TRBD1 (5 bases). Trimming stripped 4 bases from V and 0 bases from J, with 7 bases between. CDR1 and CDR2 from the germline V gene are GTSNPN and SVGIG (reference sequence). This CDR3 comprises 13 residues. This CDR3 reads CAWTTGSGNTIYF. The CDR3 DNA follows: TGTGCCTGGACTACAGGCTCTGGAAACACCATATATTTT.

This chain uses TRBV5-1 with TRBJ1-1, with unresolved D. Germline V gene sequence: CDR1 SGHRS, CDR2 YFSETQ. There are 13 residues in the CDR3. Trimming stripped 3 bases from V and 1 base from J, with 7 bases between. The chain's CDR3 is CASSSQKNTEAFF. The CDR3, as DNA: TGCGCCAGCAGCTCCCAAAAGAACACTGAAGCTTTCTTT.

The rearrangement links TRBV5-6 to TRBJ1-6; possibly TRBD1 for D (6 bases). The length of the CDR3 is 14 residues. Germline V gene sequence: CDR1 SGHDT, CDR2 YYEEEE. Deletions cut 5 bases from V and 7 bases from J, with 13 bases between. Here the CDR3 DNA reads TGTGCCAGCAGATTTCAGGGGTACAATTCACCCCTCCACTTT. Encoded protein: CASRFQGYNSPLHF.

This clone was seen just once. This chain joins TRBV19 and TRBJ2-1, with D possibly TRBD2 on 5 matching bases. Trimming took off 3 bases at V and 0 bases at J, with 6 bases between the two ends. The CDR3 length is 14 residues. Germline V gene sequence: CDR1 LNHDA, CDR2 SQIVND (reference sequence). CDR3 DNA: TGTGCCAGTAGTATTGAGGGCTCCTACAATGAGCAGTTCTTC. Protein sequence: CASSIEGSYNEQFF.

This clone was recorded a few times. The chain joins TRBV19 to TRBJ2-7, with a tentative D call TRBD2 (6 bases). CDR3 length: 15 residues. V lost 6 bases, J lost 1 base, and 16 bases lay in between. Germline V gene data show CDR1 as LNHDA and CDR2 as SQIVND (reference sequence). The CDR3 DNA sequence: TGTGCCAGTAGGCGTGCGGCTAGCGATTCCTACGAGCAGTACTTC. It translates to CASRRAASDSYEQYF.

The chain carries TRBV5-1 and TRBJ1-6, with 12 bases aligning to TRBD1. J gave up 7 bases and V 5 bases, and 4 bases lay outside the gene matches. Per germline, CDR1 SGHRS and CDR2 YFSETQ. The CDR3 runs 15 residues. CDR3 loop: CASRDGTGGNSPLHF. CDR3 DNA sequence: TGCGCCAGCAGGGATGGGACAGGGGGCAATTCACCCCTCCACTTT.

The chain carries TRBV11-3 and TRBJ2-5; D is ambiguous. CDR3 length: 14 amino acids. Per the germline V gene, CDR1 is SGHNT and CDR2 is YENEEA. Trimming left V 0 bases short and J 9 bases short, with 14 bases between. CDR3 coding DNA: TGTGCCAGCAGCTTAGACCCTGCCCCCGCAGCCCAGTACTTC. Residues: CASSLDPAPAAQYF.